This T cell receptor (beta chain) was recorded in a study of blood T cell repertoires in COVID-19. Turning to the study itself: T cells, B-cell-depleted T cells, or PBMCs provided the cDNA or gDNA that served as material.

The germline CDR1 and CDR2 sequences are MDHEN and SYDVKM. The CDR3 consists of 18 residues. Trimming removed 6 bases from V and 1 base from J; junction bases left unmatched: 13. In the original analysis: From reference gene primer amplification, estimates of nucleated cell counts were derived. The method was immunoSEQ multiplex PCR; TCRdb's version includes in-frame clones alone and lacks a portion of them. V and J calls plus clone size are reproduced from that table; the DNA served to infer D and trimming. This table holds nearly 60,000 clones, 90% found once. Source material: peripheral blood. The receptor's source is a man aged 55 to 70 with active COVID-19. This chain uses TRBV28 with TRBJ2-3; TRBD2 aligns across 10 bases. The CDR3 spells CASRGTSGTKGGTDTQYF. DNA for the CDR3: TGTGCCAGCAGGGGCACTAGCGGGACGAAGGGGGGCACAGATACGCAGTATTTT.